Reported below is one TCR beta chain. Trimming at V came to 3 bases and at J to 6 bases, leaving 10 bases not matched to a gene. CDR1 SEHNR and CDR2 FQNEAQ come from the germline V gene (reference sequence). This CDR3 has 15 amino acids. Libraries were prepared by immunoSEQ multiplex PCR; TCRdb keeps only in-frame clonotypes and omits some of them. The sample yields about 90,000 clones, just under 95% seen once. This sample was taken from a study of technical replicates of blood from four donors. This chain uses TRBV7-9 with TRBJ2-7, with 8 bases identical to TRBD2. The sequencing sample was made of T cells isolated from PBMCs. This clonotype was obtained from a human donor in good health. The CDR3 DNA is TGTGCCAGCAGCTTCCCCCAGCGGGAGTTGAGCGAGCAGTACTTC. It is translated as CASSFPQRELSEQYF.